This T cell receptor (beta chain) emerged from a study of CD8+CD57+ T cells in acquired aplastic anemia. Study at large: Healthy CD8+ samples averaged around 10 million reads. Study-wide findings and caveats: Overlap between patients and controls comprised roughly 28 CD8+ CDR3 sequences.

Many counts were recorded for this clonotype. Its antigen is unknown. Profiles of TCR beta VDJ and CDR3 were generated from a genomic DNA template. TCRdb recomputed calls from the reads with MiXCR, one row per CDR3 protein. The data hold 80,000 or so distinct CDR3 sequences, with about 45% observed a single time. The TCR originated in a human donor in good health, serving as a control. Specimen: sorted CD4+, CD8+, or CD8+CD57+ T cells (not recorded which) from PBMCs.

The CDR3 DNA reads as TGCAGTGCCCGGGGACAGAGCTCCTACAATGAGCAGTTCTTC. As protein: CSARGQSSYNEQFF. V usage is TRBV20-1 and J usage is TRBJ2-1; 7 nucleotides line up with TRBD1. V was clipped by 6 bases and J by 0 bases; unmatched bases: 5. Germline V lookup: CDR1 DFQATT, CDR2 SNEGSKA (reference sequence). The length of the CDR3 is 14 residues.